The table lists the clone carrying this T cell receptor (beta chain) with many counts. The CDR3 contains 14 residues. Trimming stripped 3 bases from V and 2 bases from J, with 10 bases between. CDR1 is KGHDR, CDR2 SFDVKD, per germline. The sample originates from a study of T-cell reconstitution after alpha-beta-depleted transplantation in children. It was with unique molecular identifiers that the TCRbeta library was prepared. TCRdb used MiXCR to reprocess the PCR reads, holding one entry per CDR3 protein. The repertoire holds 500,000 to 650,000 distinct CDR3 sequences, 10% to 15% seen once, with 2% to 2.5% in the top ten.

The sequence was obtained from a male patient younger than 18 who had a stem cell transplant for acute myeloid leukemia, so the T cells may come from the graft donor. The sample was PBMCs, mostly from graft donor cells, taken 360 days after TCRalphabeta/CD19-depleted stem cell transplant. The chain joins TRBV24-1 to TRBJ2-7; the D gene is possibly TRBD2 (5 bases). Written as DNA, the CDR3 is TGTGCCACCAGTGATCCCGGGATCCCCTACGAGCAGTACTTC. This translates into CATSDPGIPYEQYF.